This T cell receptor (beta chain) was sequenced in a study of OX40 agonist ivuxolimab in advanced cancers. Study-level information: The dose-escalation cohort was approximately 84% male, with a mean age of around 54 years, ranging roughly 20 to 80.

Germline lookup yields CDR1 LNHDA and CDR2 SQIVND (reference sequence). The CDR3 has 13 residues. Trimming pared 6 bases from V and 6 bases from J, leaving 15 bases between. As to this clone: The target antigen is unknown.

Some clones are missing from TCRdb's copy, which holds only in-frame ones; the method was immunoSEQ multiplex PCR. The table has about 77,000 clones, roughly 84% seen once. Study-level results: Researchers did not establish what antigens the expanded peripheral T cells target.

The sample here was CD4+ or CD8+ T cells sorted from blood, taken in a trial of the OX40 agonist ivuxolimab. The receptor was derived from an adult with an advanced solid tumor such as melanoma, head and neck, liver or kidney cancer. The genes are TRBV19 and TRBJ2-7, with D possibly matching TRBD2 (5 bases). CDR3 DNA: TGTGCCAGTAGCCTAAAAAGAGGGTCCGAGCAGTACTTC. Its translation: CASSLKRGSEQYF. Variable domain in full (rest from reference TRBV19 and TRBJ2-7): DGGITQSPKYLFRKEGQNVTLSCEQNLNHDAMYWYRQDPGQGLRLIYYSQIVNDFQKGDIAEGYSVSREKKESFPLTVTSAQKNPTAFYLCASSLKRGSEQYFGPGTRLTVT.